Presented here are 32 T cell receptor beta chains from one specimen sequenced in a study of human T cells and chemical hapten exposure. Via MiXCR, TCRdb re-called the RACE reads, giving one row per CDR3 protein. The sample shows over 150,000 distinct CDR3 sequences, 28% of them seen only once. Time point of the sample: patch test 3, about 24 weeks after DPC sensitization. Regarding treatment: therapeutic diphenylcyclopropenone sensitization with weekly scalp DPC. Sequenced material: whole blood, taken in connection with sensitization to the hapten diphenylcyclopropenone (DPC). The receptors originated from a woman aged 18-29 years with alopecia areata. Some clones in this sample may be carry-over from other donors' samples.

This sequence joins TRBV5-1 and TRBJ1-1; TRBD1 matches at 7 bases. Germline loops: CDR1 SGHRS, CDR2 YFSETQ. With 5 bases clipped from V and 8 bases from J, the junction kept 3 bases outside the gene matches. The CDR3 has 11 amino acids. The DNA of the CDR3 is TGCGCCAGCAGGGGGACAGTAGAAGCTTTCTTT. Its translation: CASRGTVEAFF.

V and J are TRBV9 and TRBJ2-4; D is unresolved. CDR1 is SGDLS and CDR2 is YYNGEE in the germline V gene. This CDR3 region has 15 residues. With 4 bases removed from V and 4 bases from J, the gap between germline ends came to 15 bases. The CDR3 here is CASSPYGQAKNIQYF. The CDR3 DNA follows: TGTGCCAGCAGCCCCTATGGGCAGGCTAAAAACATTCAGTACTTC.

The chain uses TRBV3-1 and TRBJ2-2, with 12 bases identical to TRBD2. The CDR3 runs to 16 residues. After removal of 4 bases from V and 7 bases from J, the junction contained 7 bases not matched to a gene. In germline, CDR1 is LGHDT, CDR2 YNNKEL (reference sequence). The CDR3, as DNA: TGTGCCAGCAGCCCCCTTTTACTAGCGGGAGGCGGGGAGCTGTTTTTT. Its translation is CASSPLLLAGGGELFF.

The chain has TRBV10-3 and TRBJ2-7; TRBD2 aligns across 12 bases. With 4 bases clipped from V and 5 bases from J, the junction kept 3 bases outside the gene matches. The germline CDR1 and CDR2 sequences are ENHRY and SYGVKD. CDR3 length: 14 residues. CDR3 in amino acids: CAISASGGVDEQYF. The CDR3 bases are TGTGCCATCAGTGCTAGCGGGGGGGTGGACGAGCAGTACTTC.

The chain has TRBV7-9 and TRBJ2-3; 15 bases are a match to TRBD2. The CDR3 runs to 16 residues. Germline V gives CDR1 SEHNR, CDR2 FQNEAQ (reference sequence). With V trimmed by 6 bases and J by 4 bases, 5 bases remained unmatched. The CDR3 bases are TGTGCCAGCAGACCCGGACTAGCGGGAGGGCCAGATACGCAGTATTTT. This encodes CASRPGLAGGPDTQYF. Based on the CDR3 plus reference TRBV7-9 and TRBJ2-3, the full variable domain is DTGVSQNPRHKITKRGQNVTFRCDPISEHNRLYWYRQTLGQGPEFLTYFQNEAQLEKSRLLSDRFSAERPKGSFSTLEIQRTEQGDSAMYLCASRPGLAGGPDTQYFGPGTRLTVL.

There are a few counts of this clonotype. The chain is built from TRBV25-1 and TRBJ2-7; D remains unclear. Trimming took off 4 bases at V and 5 bases at J, with 12 bases between the two ends. There are 13 residues in the CDR3. In germline, CDR1 is MGHDK, CDR2 SYGVNS. The CDR3 DNA is TGTGCCAGCAGTGCTAGGTACCCCCACGAGCAGTACTTC. Protein: CASSARYPHEQYF.

V gene TRBV7-9 combines with J gene TRBJ1-4, with D perhaps matching TRBD1 (6 bases). The CDR3 is 13 residues long. The V and J ends lost 6 bases and 8 bases respectively, with 13 bases between them. The germline CDR1 and CDR2 sequences are SEHNR and FQNEAQ (reference sequence). CDR3 sequence reads: CASRGGGREKLFF. DNA for the CDR3: TGTGCCAGCAGAGGCGGGGGCCGCGAAAAACTGTTTTTT. Looking up the rest from reference TRBV7-9 and TRBJ1-4 gives the full variable domain: DTGVSQNPRHKITKRGQNVTFRCDPISEHNRLYWYRQTLGQGPEFLTYFQNEAQLEKSRLLSDRFSAERPKGSFSTLEIQRTEQGDSAMYLCASRGGGREKLFFGSGTQLSVL.

This clonotype was counted a few times. The gene calls are TRBV4-1 and TRBJ2-1, with TRBD2 matching 9 bases. This CDR3 comprises 14 residues. Trimming removed 7 bases from V and 4 bases from J; junction bases left unmatched: 5. Germline V lookup: CDR1 MGHRA, CDR2 YSYEKL. The DNA of the CDR3 is TGCGCCAGCACCTTGACTAGCGGTTACAATGAGCAGTTCTTC. Translating gives CASTLTSGYNEQFF.

This clonotype was seen only a few times. The chain has TRBV6-5 and TRBJ1-5, with no clear D. The CDR3 loop spans 11 amino acids. Trimming took 8 bases from V and 6 from J, leaving 8 bases between them. Germline V gives CDR1 MNHEY, CDR2 SVGAGI. The CDR3 DNA reads TGTGCCAGCCGACTAGGTCAGCCCCAGCATTTT. The encoded protein is CASRLGQPQHF.

This clonotype was picked up a small number of times. The rearrangement links TRBV12-3 or TRBV12-4 to TRBJ2-7, with D perhaps TRBD1 (5 bases). V lost 5 bases, J lost 2 bases, and 10 bases lay in between. This CDR3 is 13 amino acids long. CDR3 coding DNA: TGTGCCAGCAGTCCGGACACCCCCTACGAGCAGTACTTC. Translating it yields CASSPDTPYEQYF.

The chain combines TRBV7-2 with TRBJ2-2, with 9 bases that match TRBD1. CDR1 SGHTA and CDR2 FQGNSA come from the germline V gene. The V and J ends lost 2 bases and 3 bases, in that order; junction bases with no gene match: 7. The CDR3 totals 17 residues. The CDR3 sequence is CASSLTTGGWDTGELFF. The CDR3 DNA sequence: TGTGCCAGCAGCTTAACGACAGGGGGTTGGGACACCGGGGAGCTGTTTTTT. Variable domain in full (rest from reference TRBV7-2 and TRBJ2-2): GAGVSQSPSNKVTEKGKDVELRCDPISGHTALYWYRQSLGQGLEFLIYFQGNSAPDKSGLPSDRFSAERTGGSVSTLTIQRTQQEDSAVYLCASSLTTGGWDTGELFFGEGSRLTVL.

The V and J genes are TRBV29-1 and TRBJ1-2; D unresolved. Looked up from germline, CDR1 is SQVTM and CDR2 is ANQGSEA. The V end was cut by 6 bases, the J end by 3 bases, with 11 bases between. The CDR3 is made up of 12 amino acids. This CDR3 reads CSVDASHYGYTF. CDR3 coding DNA: TGCAGCGTCGATGCCAGCCACTATGGCTACACCTTC.

The rearrangement uses TRBV20-1 and TRBJ1-4; a possible D gene is TRBD1 (6 bases). Germline V gene lookup returns CDR1 DFQATT and CDR2 SNEGSKA (reference sequence). CDR3 length: 12 amino acids. Deletions cut 5 bases from V and 8 bases from J, with 12 bases between. This CDR3 is CSALQGNEKLFF. The CDR3 DNA follows: TGCAGTGCTCTACAGGGAAACGAAAAACTGTTTTTT.

In DNA form, the CDR3 reads TGCGCCAGCAGTACTAAACTGGACAGGAAGAATTCACCCCTCCACTTT. Translating it yields CASSTKLDRKNSPLHF. V and J are TRBV4-3 and TRBJ1-6; 7 nucleotides agree with TRBD1. Germline assignment: CDR1 LGHNA and CDR2 YSLEER. V lost 6 bases and J lost 7; bases outside the gene matches: 12. The CDR3 covers 16 residues.

The CDR3 region is CSARGPSSYNEQFF. As DNA, the CDR3 is TGCAGTGCTAGGGGGCCGAGCTCCTACAATGAGCAGTTCTTC. The chain has TRBV20-1 and TRBJ2-1; tentative D call: TRBD1 (5 bases). The CDR3 covers 14 residues. The germline V and J ends were trimmed by 3 bases and 0 bases, with 9 bases remaining between them. Germline V gene lookup returns CDR1 DFQATT and CDR2 SNEGSKA (reference sequence).

The gene calls are TRBV20-1 and TRBJ2-7, with 9 bases lining up with TRBD2. Germline V CDR1 and CDR2: DFQATT, SNEGSKA (reference sequence). The CDR3 spans 15 residues. The V gene end was trimmed by 4 bases and the J gene end by 3 bases; junction bases not matched to a gene: 10. The DNA of the CDR3 is TGCAGTGCTATCCAATTAGCGGGGGTCAGCTACGAGCAGTACTTC. Translating it yields CSAIQLAGVSYEQYF.

This clonotype was observed at least ten times. This chain joins TRBV7-8 and TRBJ2-1; the D gene is possibly TRBD1 (5 bases). V gave up 1 base and J gave up 3 bases, with 7 bases separating them. The CDR3 runs to 14 residues. In germline, CDR1 is SGHVS, CDR2 FQNEAQ. CDR3 nucleotide sequence: TGTGCCAGCAGCTTAGTCAGGGTCTACAATGAGCAGTTCTTC. Translated, it gives CASSLVRVYNEQFF.

This clonotype was counted a few times. The CDR3 sequence: CASSHGLTYEQYF. CDR3 coding DNA: TGCGCCAGCAGCCATGGACTAACCTACGAGCAGTACTTC. This sequence joins TRBV4-3 and TRBJ2-7; D possibly corresponds to TRBD2 (6 bases). Looked up from germline, CDR1 is LGHNA and CDR2 is YSLEER. This CDR3 comprises 13 residues. Deletions cut 3 bases from V and 2 bases from J, with 8 bases between.

V is TRBV27 and J is TRBJ1-2; the D is unclear. V was cut by 7 bases and J by 8 bases, with 14 bases left in between. Per the germline V gene, CDR1 is MNHEY and CDR2 is SMNVEV (reference sequence). This CDR3 has 12 residues. The CDR3 DNA follows: TGTGCCAGCAAGTTCCCCGCGGGGGGCTACACCTTC. As protein: CASKFPAGGYTF.

This clonotype came up a few times. The rearrangement joins TRBV9 to TRBJ2-2; TRBD2 is a possible D gene (6 bases). The CDR3 is 12 residues long. From germline, CDR1 is SGDLS and CDR2 YYNGEE. The V end lost 3 bases, the J end lost 7 bases, and 7 bases lay between the germline ends. The CDR3 loop reads CASSGEDGELFF. The CDR3 nucleotides read TGTGCCAGCAGCGGGGAGGACGGGGAGCTGTTTTTT.

The table lists this clonotype with a few counts. This chain connects TRBV4-2 to TRBJ2-5; tentatively, D is TRBD2 (7 bases). Trimming stripped 0 bases from V and 1 base from J, with 12 bases between. CDR3 length: 16 amino acids. Germline V gene sequence: CDR1 LGHNA, CDR2 YNFKEQ. The chain's CDR3 is CASSQDGGARQETQYF. The CDR3 bases are TGTGCCAGCAGCCAAGATGGGGGGGCACGCCAAGAGACCCAGTACTTC.

The CDR3 sequence: CASSPHSGRENKQFF. In DNA, the CDR3 is TGTGCCAGCAGTCCGCATAGCGGGAGAGAGAATAAGCAGTTCTTC. This chain connects TRBV12-3 or TRBV12-4 to TRBJ2-1; 9 bases are shared with TRBD2. V was pared by 5 bases and J by 11 bases, with 13 bases of the junction left unmatched. CDR3 length: 15 residues.

This chain links TRBV20-1 with TRBJ1-1; D not resolved. The CDR3 has 15 amino acids. V was cut by 0 bases and J by 4 bases, with 15 bases left in between. The germline V gene has CDR1 DFQATT and CDR2 SNEGSKA (reference sequence). The CDR3 region is CSARETGIQPTEAFF. CDR3 DNA: TGCAGTGCTAGAGAAACGGGCATTCAGCCCACTGAAGCTTTCTTT.

The chain uses TRBV27 and TRBJ1-2; D is perhaps TRBD1 (6 bases). CDR1 and CDR2 (germline): MNHEY, SMNVEV (reference sequence). Trimming removed 4 bases from V and 4 bases from J, with 16 bases in between. The CDR3 has 15 residues. Written as DNA, the CDR3 is TGTGCCAGCAGTTATAGGGCCGGACAGCCCTATGGCTACACCTTC. It specifies CASSYRAGQPYGYTF.

The V gene is TRBV20-1, the J gene TRBJ1-4; a possible D gene is TRBD1 (5 bases). There are 11 residues in the CDR3. Germline V gives CDR1 DFQATT, CDR2 SNEGSKA (reference sequence). Between the trimmed V and J ends, which lost 6 bases and 10 bases, there was a span of 12 bases. CDR3 bases: TGCAGTGCGCCGGTAGGGGCAAAACTGTTTTTT. Its protein product is CSAPVGAKLFF.

The gene calls are TRBV7-6 and TRBJ2-4; no clear D. The germline gives CDR1 SGHVS, CDR2 FNYEAQ. The CDR3 spans 13 residues. V gave up 1 base and J gave up 7 bases, with 8 bases separating them. As DNA, the CDR3 is TGTGCCAGCAGCTTAGGACCAGATAACATTCAGTACTTC. It codes for CASSLGPDNIQYF.

This chain links TRBV7-2 with TRBJ2-5; D might be TRBD1 or TRBD2, each matching 5 bases. V dropped 3 bases and J dropped 7 bases, with 15 bases sitting between them. There are 14 residues in the CDR3. The germline V gene has CDR1 SGHTA and CDR2 FQGNSA. The CDR3 DNA reads TGTGCCAGCAGCTTGATCGGGGCCTCAGGGACCCAGTACTTC. It codes for CASSLIGASGTQYF.

CDR3 loop: CASSLLTDRALAGELFF. The CDR3 region has the DNA TGCGCCAGCAGCCTACTGACCGACAGGGCCCTTGCCGGGGAGCTGTTTTTT. The rearrangement uses TRBV4-1 and TRBJ2-2; the match to TRBD1 covers 7 bases. Germline V gene sequence: CDR1 MGHRA, CDR2 YSYEKL. V lost 4 bases to trimming and J lost 6 bases; unmatched junction nucleotides: 14. This CDR3 has 17 amino acids.

This clonotype was counted only a few times. CDR3 in DNA: TGTGCCAGCAGCTTCTATGGGACCTCCCACGCGGGCTACACCTTC. The encoded protein is CASSFYGTSHAGYTF. V and J are TRBV7-9 and TRBJ1-2, with D possibly being TRBD1 (5 bases). The CDR3 consists of 15 residues. Deletions cut 3 bases from V and 8 bases from J, with 19 bases between. The germline gives CDR1 SEHNR, CDR2 FQNEAQ (reference sequence). Full variable domain (outside the CDR3, taken from reference TRBV7-9 and TRBJ1-2): DTGVSQNPRHKITKRGQNVTFRCDPISEHNRLYWYRQTLGQGPEFLTYFQNEAQLEKSRLLSDRFSAERPKGSFSTLEIQRTEQGDSAMYLCASSFYGTSHAGYTFGSGTRLTVV.

This clonotype was counted only a few times. The chain combines TRBV6-2 or TRBV6-3 with TRBJ2-1, with D unresolved. Germline CDR1 is MNHEY and CDR2 is SVGEGT. The CDR3 totals 15 residues. The V gene lost 5 bases and the J gene lost 0 bases, with 11 bases spanning the gap. CDR3 nucleotides: TGTGCCAGCAGTACCCGGCGCAGCTCCTACAATGAGCAGTTCTTC. It yields the protein CASSTRRSSYNEQFF.

In this sample, this clonotype turned up a few times. The chain has TRBV7-2 and TRBJ1-3; D remains unclear. Germline CDR1 is SGHTA and CDR2 is FQGNSA. With 6 bases removed from V and 0 bases from J, the gap between germline ends came to 9 bases. This CDR3 has 14 amino acids. The CDR3 reads CASSLGRSGNTIYF. For the CDR3, the DNA is TGTGCCAGCAGTCTAGGGCGCTCTGGAAACACCATATATTTT.

This chain connects TRBV4-2 to TRBJ1-3, with D possibly matching TRBD1 (6 bases). The V and J ends lost 8 bases and 0 bases respectively, with 17 bases between them. The CDR3 consists of 16 residues. CDR1 is LGHNA, CDR2 YNFKEQ, per germline. CDR3 protein: CASYPNRDHSGNTIYF. CDR3 sequence (DNA): TGTGCCAGCTACCCCAACAGGGACCACTCTGGAAACACCATATATTTT.